This TCR beta chain was documented in a study of T cell clonality in common variable immunodeficiency. Whole-study findings and limits: In common variable immunodeficiency, TCR beta chains reportedly carried fewer deletions and N-nucleotide insertions. Links between repertoire features and CVID complications were heterogeneity-limited.

Assay: immunoSEQ multiplex PCR; the TCRdb copy retains only in-frame clones and omits some. The sample counts roughly 79,000 clones, none seen once; the ten largest own approximately 0.81%. The V end was cut by 2 bases, the J end by 3 bases, with 11 bases between. The CDR3 is 14 residues long. Germline V gene sequence: CDR1 SGHVS, CDR2 FQNEAQ. Many counts were recorded for this clone. Its cognate antigen is unknown. The read terminates 3 residues before the CDR3 end, so the remaining end is supplied by the germline J gene. The sequence was collected from a person aged 18-70 years in good health. Sequenced material: peripheral blood mononuclear cells. The chain has TRBV7-8 and TRBJ2-7; D might be TRBD1 (5 bases). The DNA read from the CDR3 is TGTGCCAGCAGCTTACAGGGTTTTGACTACGAG. It encodes CASSLQGFDYE. In full, the CDR3 is CASSLQGFDYEQYF.